This T cell receptor (beta chain) was captured in a study of cytomegalovirus exposure and HLA in healthy donors. Primers included in the PCR were 60 Vbeta and 13 Jbeta primers. The repertoire was sequenced with immunoSEQ multiplex PCR; TCRdb's copy has only in-frame clones and lacks some. The data contain roughly 150,000 clones, 85% of them singletons. The CDR3 totals 14 residues. Germline CDR1 is ENHRY and CDR2 is SYGVKD. V was clipped by 7 bases and J by 1 base, with 12 bases between them. The receptor was derived from a boy aged 2 to 9 in good health and CMV-seronegative. The V call is TRBV10-3, the J call TRBJ2-3; maybe TRBD2 (5 bases). The sequencing input was PBMCs. The CDR3 region has the DNA TGTGCCATCAAGATTAATAGCGGCACAGATACGCAGTATTTT. Translating it yields CAIKINSGTDTQYF.